Following are 23 T cell receptor beta chains from one sample sequenced in a study of T cell responses to AZD1222 COVID-19 vaccine. Sequenced by immunoSEQ multiplex PCR; TCRdb stores in-frame clones only, minus some. Here the sample spans roughly 120,000 clones, 90% being singletons. The sequencing here drew on peripheral blood, taken 28 days after the second dose of the MenACWY control vaccine. The receptors stem from an adult who received the MenACWY meningococcal vaccine as a control.

The chain employs TRBV19 and TRBJ1-5, with D unclear. The V end lost 0 bases, the J end lost 6 bases, and 12 bases lay between the germline ends. The CDR3 sequence is 15 residues long. The germline V gene has CDR1 LNHDA and CDR2 SQIVND (reference sequence). CDR3 DNA sequence: TGTGCCAGTAGTATAGATCGGGGAGTCGGTCAGCCCCAGCATTTT. Residues: CASSIDRGVGQPQHF.

This rearrangement joins TRBV6-5 to TRBJ2-6, with D perhaps matching TRBD2 (6 bases). V dropped 4 bases and J dropped 0 bases, with 7 bases sitting between them. CDR1 MNHEY and CDR2 SVGAGI come from the germline V gene. The length of the CDR3 is 15 residues. The CDR3 DNA follows: TGTGCCAGCAGTTTCGGGGGCTCTGGGGCCAACGTCCTGACTTTC. Protein sequence: CASSFGGSGANVLTF.

The chain joins TRBV5-1 to TRBJ2-1; the D is unclear. Trimming cost V 0 bases and J 5 bases, with 6 bases left between them. Germline lookup yields CDR1 SGHRS and CDR2 YFSETQ. The CDR3 runs to 13 residues. The CDR3 region is CASSLGLNNEQFF. Here the CDR3 DNA reads TGCGCCAGCAGCTTGGGGCTTAACAATGAGCAGTTCTTC.

This sequence joins TRBV19 and TRBJ1-6, with D perhaps TRBD1 (6 bases). The CDR3 spans 13 residues. CDR1 LNHDA and CDR2 SQIVND come from the germline V gene (reference sequence). Trimming took 5 bases from V and 9 from J, leaving 11 bases between them. CDR3 region: CASSSGGSSPLHF. In DNA, the CDR3 is TGTGCCAGTAGTTCGGGGGGCAGTTCACCCCTCCACTTT. The full variable domain, completed using reference TRBV19 and TRBJ1-6, is DGGITQSPKYLFRKEGQNVTLSCEQNLNHDAMYWYRQDPGQGLRLIYYSQIVNDFQKGDIAEGYSVSREKKESFPLTVTSAQKNPTAFYLCASSSGGSSPLHFGNGTRLTVT.

This chain joins TRBV6-2 or TRBV6-3 and TRBJ2-1, with TRBD1 matching over 9 bases. Trimming took 2 bases from V and 2 from J; bases not matched to a gene: 4. This CDR3 is 16 amino acids long. Germline V lookup: CDR1 MNHEY, CDR2 SVGEGT. CDR3 sequence: CASSYGTGLPYNEQFF. DNA for the CDR3: TGTGCCAGCAGTTACGGGACAGGGCTGCCCTACAATGAGCAGTTCTTC.

This sequence joins TRBV4-1 and TRBJ2-2, with 10 nucleotides matching TRBD2. Germline CDR1 reads MGHRA; CDR2 reads YSYEKL. V was clipped by 5 bases and J by 3 bases; unmatched bases: 15. The CDR3 has 19 residues. CDR3 sequence (DNA): TGCGCCAGCAGCTATGACAGCAAAGCGGGAGGGGGAGACACCGGGGAGCTGTTTTTT. It codes for CASSYDSKAGGGDTGELFF.

This rearrangement joins TRBV6-4 to TRBJ1-2; D is perhaps TRBD1 (6 bases). This CDR3 contains 14 residues. CDR1 and CDR2 (germline): MRHNA, SNTAGT. V was trimmed by 0 bases and J by 7 bases, leaving 12 bases between them. Written as DNA, the CDR3 is TGTGCCAGCAGTGACTCAGGACAGAAGAGTGGCTACACCTTC. Protein product: CASSDSGQKSGYTF.

The J gene is TRBJ2-7, the V gene TRBV19; D might be TRBD2 (5 bases). Germline-derived CDR1 and CDR2 are LNHDA and SQIVND (reference sequence). CDR3 length: 13 amino acids. V was pared by 7 bases and J by 3 bases, with 13 bases between. CDR3 sequence: CASTDGEYYEQYF. DNA of the CDR3: TGTGCCAGTACCGATGGGGAGTACTACGAGCAGTACTTC.

The chain combines TRBV5-6 with TRBJ2-4, with D unclear. Deletions cut 0 bases from V and 1 base from J, with 8 bases between. The CDR3 runs 15 residues. Germline lookup yields CDR1 SGHDT and CDR2 YYEEEE. DNA of the CDR3: TGTGCCAGCAGCTTGGTAGGGTATGCCAAAAACATTCAGTACTTC. It codes for CASSLVGYAKNIQYF.

This clone was recorded only once. The chain carries TRBV28 and TRBJ1-6; D unresolved. V was clipped by 7 bases and J by 1 base, with 11 bases between them. CDR3 size: 15 residues. Per germline, CDR1 MDHEN and CDR2 SYDVKM. The CDR3 protein is CASNRSGSYNSPLHF. In DNA, the CDR3 is TGTGCCAGCAATCGGTCTGGATCCTATAATTCACCCCTCCACTTT.

The chain is built from TRBV14 and TRBJ1-1; D remains ambiguous. The CDR3 runs 13 residues. The germline CDR1 and CDR2 sequences are SGHDN and FVKESK. Trimming took off 3 bases at V and 5 bases at J, with 10 bases between the two ends. DNA for the CDR3: TGTGCCAGCAGCCAGTCTACCAGAACTGAAGCTTTCTTT. Protein product: CASSQSTRTEAFF.

The rearrangement joins TRBV2 to TRBJ2-5; TRBD1 might be the D (6 bases). V was clipped by 6 bases and J by 1 base, with 12 bases between them. Germline CDR1 SNHLY, CDR2 FYNNEI. There are 14 residues in the CDR3. The CDR3: CASSGDKLQETQYF. The CDR3 region has the DNA TGTGCCAGCAGCGGGGACAAACTCCAAGAGACCCAGTACTTC. The full variable domain, its missing parts supplied by reference TRBV2 and TRBJ2-5, is EPEVTQTPSHQVTQMGQEVILRCVPISNHLYFYWYRQILGQKVEFLVSFYNNEISEKSEIFDDQFSVERPDGSNFTLKIRSTKLEDSAMYFCASSGDKLQETQYFGPGTRLLVL.

The chain has TRBV4-3 and TRBJ1-5, with 7 bases that match TRBD1. Germline V gene sequence: CDR1 LGHNA, CDR2 YSLEER. J lost 6 bases, V lost 1 base, and 9 bases had no gene match. The CDR3 has 16 residues. CDR3 sequence reads: CASSQAFGAGGQPQHF. DNA of the CDR3: TGCGCCAGCAGCCAAGCCTTCGGAGCAGGGGGTCAGCCCCAGCATTTT.

In this sample, this clone turned up a few times. The CDR3 loop is CASSNWDRGQETQYF. The CDR3 nucleotides read TGTGCCAGTAGTAATTGGGACAGGGGGCAAGAGACCCAGTACTTC. This chain connects TRBV19 to TRBJ2-5, with 11 bases fitting TRBD1. The CDR3 consists of 15 residues. With 4 bases clipped from V and 2 bases from J, the junction kept 3 bases outside the gene matches. Germline CDR1 reads LNHDA; CDR2 reads SQIVND (reference sequence).

The rearrangement uses TRBV7-9 and TRBJ1-1, with no clear D. Germline V gives CDR1 SEHNR, CDR2 FQNEAQ (reference sequence). This CDR3 region has 15 residues. V lost 1 base and J 0 bases, leaving 9 bases between the germline ends. In DNA, the CDR3 is TGTGCCAGCAGCTTAGTGGGTCATTTGAACACTGAAGCTTTCTTT. It translates to CASSLVGHLNTEAFF.

This chain uses TRBV28 with TRBJ1-5; the D gene is possibly TRBD1 (5 bases). CDR3 length equals 16 residues. V gave up 1 base and J gave up 1 base, with 11 bases separating them. Germline-derived CDR1 and CDR2 are MDHEN and SYDVKM. This CDR3 is CASSLFVRESNQPQHF. The CDR3 region has the DNA TGTGCCAGCAGTTTATTCGTCAGGGAAAGCAATCAGCCCCAGCATTTT.

This clone appeared a few times. V gene TRBV28 combines with J gene TRBJ1-2, with TRBD1 as a possible D gene (6 bases). This CDR3 has 17 residues. Germline lookup yields CDR1 MDHEN and CDR2 SYDVKM. Trimming pared 5 bases from V and 0 bases from J, leaving 19 bases between. The CDR3 is CASSPGRLGQANYGYTF. Written as DNA, the CDR3 is TGTGCCAGCAGTCCCGGGAGGTTGGGACAAGCTAACTATGGCTACACCTTC.

This clone was seen just once. The chain combines TRBV5-5 with TRBJ2-7; 12 bases match TRBD2. V gave up 1 base and J gave up 4 bases; unmatched junction bases: 9. Germline assignment: CDR1 SGHKS and CDR2 YYEKEE (reference sequence). There are 17 residues in the CDR3. CDR3 sequence reads: CASSLSSSGGVIYEQYV. The CDR3 DNA follows: TGTGCCAGCAGCTTGAGCTCTAGCGGGGGGGTAATATACGAGCAGTACGTC.

The CDR3 nucleotides read TGTGCCAGCAGCCCGGGACAGGGGTTGACGGAACTGTTTTTT. Its translation: CASSPGQGLTELFF. The rearrangement joins TRBV7-2 to TRBJ1-4; 10 nucleotides line up with TRBD1. V trimming: 5 bases; J trimming: 12 bases; junction bases outside the gene matches: 9. Looked up from germline, CDR1 is SGHTA and CDR2 is FQGNSA. This CDR3 contains 14 residues.

This chain links TRBV6-5 with TRBJ1-4; TRBD1 agrees at 7 bases. V lost 10 bases to trimming and J lost 5 bases; unmatched junction nucleotides: 7. CDR3 length: 13 residues. Per germline, CDR1 MNHEY and CDR2 SVGAGI. The CDR3 DNA sequence: TGTGCCACTCGACAGGGCCCCAATGAAAAACTGTTTTTT. Translated, it gives CATRQGPNEKLFF.

The CDR3 here is CASSPCLAGPYEQYV. In nucleotides, the CDR3 is TGTGCCAGCAGCCCCTGCCTAGCGGGGCCCTACGAGCAGTACGTC. The chain links TRBV12-1 to TRBJ2-7; TRBD2, the table's D call, lacks a check against the DNA. TRBV12-1 constitutes a pseudogene. This CDR3 is 15 amino acids long.

This sequence joins TRBV7-2 and TRBJ1-5; perhaps TRBD1 as D (5 bases). There are 15 residues in the CDR3. The germline CDR1 and CDR2 sequences are SGHTA and FQGNSA. Trimming took off 4 bases at V and 7 bases at J, with 17 bases between the two ends. The CDR3 region has the DNA TGTGCCAGCAGCTCCCTCCAGGGAATCGGGCAGCCCCAGCATTTT. Amino acids: CASSSLQGIGQPQHF.

This sequence joins TRBV6-6 and TRBJ1-3; 10 bases fit TRBD1. V lost 7 bases, J lost 2 bases, and 5 bases stayed unmatched. The CDR3 consists of 15 residues. The V gene's germline CDR1 is MNHNY and CDR2 SVGAGI (reference sequence). CDR3: CASKKDRGPGNTIYF. The CDR3 nucleotides read TGTGCCAGCAAAAAAGACAGGGGGCCTGGAAACACCATATATTTT.